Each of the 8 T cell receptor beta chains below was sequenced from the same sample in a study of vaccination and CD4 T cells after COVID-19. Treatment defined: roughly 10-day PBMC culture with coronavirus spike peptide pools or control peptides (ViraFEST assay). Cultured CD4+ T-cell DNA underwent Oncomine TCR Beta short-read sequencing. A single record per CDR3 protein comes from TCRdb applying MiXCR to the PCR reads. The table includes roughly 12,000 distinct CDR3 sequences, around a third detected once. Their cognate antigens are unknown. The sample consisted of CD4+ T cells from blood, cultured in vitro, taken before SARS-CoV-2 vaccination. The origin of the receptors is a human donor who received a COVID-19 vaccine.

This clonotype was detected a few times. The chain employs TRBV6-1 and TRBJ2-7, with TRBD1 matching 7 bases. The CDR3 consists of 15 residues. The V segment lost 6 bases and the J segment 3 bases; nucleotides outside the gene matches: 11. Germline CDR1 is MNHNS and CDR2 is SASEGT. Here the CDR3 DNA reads TGTGCCAGCAGAGAAAAGGGGGCCCTCAACTACGAGCAGTACTTC. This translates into CASREKGALNYEQYF.

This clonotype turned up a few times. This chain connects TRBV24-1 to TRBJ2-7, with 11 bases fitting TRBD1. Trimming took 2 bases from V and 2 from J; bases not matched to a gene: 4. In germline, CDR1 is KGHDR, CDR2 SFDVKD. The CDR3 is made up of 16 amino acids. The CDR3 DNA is TGTGCCACCAGTGATTCGAGGACAGGGGGCCCCTACGAGCAGTACTTC. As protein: CATSDSRTGGPYEQYF.

The CDR3 spells CASSPPGAYGYTF. The CDR3 DNA sequence: TGTGCCAGCAGCCCCCCGGGTGCCTATGGCTACACCTTC. The chain is built from TRBV7-8 and TRBJ1-2, with D uncertain. Germline V gives CDR1 SGHVS, CDR2 FQNEAQ. V shed 5 bases and J shed 4 bases, with 11 bases lying between them. CDR3 length: 13 residues.

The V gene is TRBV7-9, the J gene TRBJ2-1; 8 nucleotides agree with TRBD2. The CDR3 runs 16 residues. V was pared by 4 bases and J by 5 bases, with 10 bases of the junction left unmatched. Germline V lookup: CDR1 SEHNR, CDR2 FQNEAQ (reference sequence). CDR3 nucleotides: TGTGCCAGCAGCTCCGGTCCCGGGACTAGTCACAATGAGCAGTTCTTC. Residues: CASSSGPGTSHNEQFF.

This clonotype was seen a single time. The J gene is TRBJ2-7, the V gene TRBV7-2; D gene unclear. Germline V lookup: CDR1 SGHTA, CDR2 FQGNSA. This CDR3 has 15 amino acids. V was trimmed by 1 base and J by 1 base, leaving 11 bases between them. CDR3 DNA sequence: TGTGCCAGCAGCTTAGTTGGGGAATTTTCCTACGAGCAGTACTTC. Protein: CASSLVGEFSYEQYF.

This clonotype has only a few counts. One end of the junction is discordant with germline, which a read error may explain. The DNA of the CDR3 is TGTGCCAGCAGCCCCGGGTATCAGAACACTGAGGCTTTCTTT. This translates into CASSPGYQNTEAFF. This chain uses TRBV11-3 with TRBJ1-1; D remains ambiguous. Per the germline V gene, CDR1 is SGHNT and CDR2 is YENEEA. The CDR3 has 14 residues.

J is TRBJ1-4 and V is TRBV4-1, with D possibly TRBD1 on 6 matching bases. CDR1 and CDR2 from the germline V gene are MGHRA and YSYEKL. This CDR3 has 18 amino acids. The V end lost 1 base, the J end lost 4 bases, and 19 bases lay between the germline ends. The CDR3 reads CASSQVYRELHNNEKLFF. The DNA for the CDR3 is TGCGCCAGCAGCCAAGTCTACAGGGAACTCCACAATAATGAAAAACTGTTTTTT.

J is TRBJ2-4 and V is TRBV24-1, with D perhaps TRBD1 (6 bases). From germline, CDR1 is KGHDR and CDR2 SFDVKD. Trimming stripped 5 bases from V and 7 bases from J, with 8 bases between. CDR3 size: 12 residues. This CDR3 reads CATSATGNIQYF. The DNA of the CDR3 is TGTGCCACCAGTGCTACAGGGAACATTCAGTACTTC.